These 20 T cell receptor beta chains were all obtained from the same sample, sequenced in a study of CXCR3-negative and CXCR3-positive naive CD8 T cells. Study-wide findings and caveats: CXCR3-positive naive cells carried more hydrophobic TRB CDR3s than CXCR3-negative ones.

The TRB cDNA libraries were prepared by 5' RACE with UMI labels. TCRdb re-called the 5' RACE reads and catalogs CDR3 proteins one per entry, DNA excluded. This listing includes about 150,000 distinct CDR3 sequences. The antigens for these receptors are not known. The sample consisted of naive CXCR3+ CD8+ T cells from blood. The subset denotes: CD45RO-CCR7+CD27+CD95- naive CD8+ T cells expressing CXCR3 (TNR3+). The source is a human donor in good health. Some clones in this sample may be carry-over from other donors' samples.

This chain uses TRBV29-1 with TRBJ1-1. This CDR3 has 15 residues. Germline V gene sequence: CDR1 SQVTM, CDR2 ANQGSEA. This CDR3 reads CSVLLDGTSNTEAFF.

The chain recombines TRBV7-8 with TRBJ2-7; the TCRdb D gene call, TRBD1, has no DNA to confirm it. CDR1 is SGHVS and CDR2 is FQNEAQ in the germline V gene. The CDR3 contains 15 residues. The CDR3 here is CASSSPGQGANEQYF.

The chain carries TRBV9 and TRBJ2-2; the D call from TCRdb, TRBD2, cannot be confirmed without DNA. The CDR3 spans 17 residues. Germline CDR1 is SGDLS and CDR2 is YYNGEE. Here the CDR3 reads CASSAKPSGTNTGELFF.

The CDR3 is CASSLDPGWPQHF. V and J are TRBV7-3 and TRBJ1-5; with no DNA, the TCRdb D assignment of TRBD1 cannot be verified. The germline V gene has CDR1 SGHTA and CDR2 FQGTGA. This CDR3 has 13 residues. The variable domain in full, with the rest retrieved from reference TRBV7-3 and TRBJ1-5, is GAGVSQTPSNKVTEKGKYVELRCDPISGHTALYWYRQSLGQGPEFLIYFQGTGAADDSGLPNDRFFAVRPEGSVSTLKIQRTERGDSAVYLCASSLDPGWPQHFGDGTRLSIL.

The CDR3 is CASSSGYMSNQPQHF. The chain uses TRBV7-2 and TRBJ1-5. CDR3 length: 15 amino acids. Germline values: CDR1 SGHTA, CDR2 FQGNSA.

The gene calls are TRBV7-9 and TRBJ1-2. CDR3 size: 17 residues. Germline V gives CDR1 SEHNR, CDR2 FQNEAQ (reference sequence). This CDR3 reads CASSLLREVRTNYGYTF.

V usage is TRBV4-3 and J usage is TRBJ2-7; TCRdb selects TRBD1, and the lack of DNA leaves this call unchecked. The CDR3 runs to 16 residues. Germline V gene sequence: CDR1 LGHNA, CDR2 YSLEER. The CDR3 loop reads CASSQEAVGRDYEQYF.

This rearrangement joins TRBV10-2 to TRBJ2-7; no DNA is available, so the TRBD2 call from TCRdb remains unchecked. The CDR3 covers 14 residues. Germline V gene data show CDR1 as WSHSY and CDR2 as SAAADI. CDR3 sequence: CASSELAGAYEQYF.

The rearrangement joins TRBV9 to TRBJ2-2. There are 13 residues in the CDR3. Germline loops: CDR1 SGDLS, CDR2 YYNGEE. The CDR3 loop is CASSVVGTGELFF.

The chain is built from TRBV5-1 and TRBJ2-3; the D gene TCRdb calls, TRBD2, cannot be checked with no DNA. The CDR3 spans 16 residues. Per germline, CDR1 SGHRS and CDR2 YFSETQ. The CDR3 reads CASSIPTSGGTDTQYF. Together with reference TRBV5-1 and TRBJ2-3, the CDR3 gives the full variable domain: KAGVTQTPRYLIKTRGQQVTLSCSPISGHRSVSWYQQTPGQGLQFLFEYFSETQRNKGNFPGRFSGRQFSNSRSEMNVSTLELGDSALYLCASSIPTSGGTDTQYFGPGTRLTVL.

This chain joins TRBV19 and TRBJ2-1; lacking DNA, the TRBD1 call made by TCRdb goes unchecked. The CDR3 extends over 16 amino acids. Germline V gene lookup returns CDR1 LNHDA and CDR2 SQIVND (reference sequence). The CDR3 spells CASSIDFGQFYNEQFF.

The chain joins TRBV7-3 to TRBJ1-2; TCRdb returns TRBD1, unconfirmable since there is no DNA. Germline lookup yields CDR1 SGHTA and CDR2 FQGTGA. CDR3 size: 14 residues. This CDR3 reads CASSQTGGADGYTF. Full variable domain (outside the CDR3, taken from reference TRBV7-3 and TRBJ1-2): GAGVSQTPSNKVTEKGKYVELRCDPISGHTALYWYRQSLGQGPEFLIYFQGTGAADDSGLPNDRFFAVRPEGSVSTLKIQRTERGDSAVYLCASSQTGGADGYTFGSGTRLTVV.

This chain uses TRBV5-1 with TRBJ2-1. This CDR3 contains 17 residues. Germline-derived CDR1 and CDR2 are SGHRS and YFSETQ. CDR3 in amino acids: CASSLMKTTSSYNEQFF.

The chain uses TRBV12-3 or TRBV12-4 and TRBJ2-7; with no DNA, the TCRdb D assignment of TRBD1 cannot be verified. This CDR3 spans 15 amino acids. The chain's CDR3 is CASSWGTGASYEQYF.

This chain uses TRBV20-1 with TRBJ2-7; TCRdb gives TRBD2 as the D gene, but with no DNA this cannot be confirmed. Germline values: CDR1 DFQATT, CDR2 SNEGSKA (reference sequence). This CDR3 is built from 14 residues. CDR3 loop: CSAKGLETVYEQYF.

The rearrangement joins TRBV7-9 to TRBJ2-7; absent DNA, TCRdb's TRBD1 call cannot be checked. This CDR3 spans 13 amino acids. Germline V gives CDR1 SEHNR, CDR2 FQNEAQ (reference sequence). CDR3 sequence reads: CASSLKGTYEQYF.

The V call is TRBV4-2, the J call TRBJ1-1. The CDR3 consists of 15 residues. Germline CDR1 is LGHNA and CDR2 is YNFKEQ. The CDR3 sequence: CASSQRGIPNTEAFF.

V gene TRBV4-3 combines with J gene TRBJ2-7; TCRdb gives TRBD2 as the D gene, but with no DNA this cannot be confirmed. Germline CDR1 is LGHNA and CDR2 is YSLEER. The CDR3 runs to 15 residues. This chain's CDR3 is CASSQDPRATYEQYF.

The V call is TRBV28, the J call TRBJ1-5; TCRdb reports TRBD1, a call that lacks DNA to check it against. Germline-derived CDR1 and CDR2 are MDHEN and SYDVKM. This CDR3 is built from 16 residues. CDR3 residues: CASRVGTVNSNQPQHF. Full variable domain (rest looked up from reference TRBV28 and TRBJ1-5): DVKVTQSSRYLVKRTGEKVFLECVQDMDHENMFWYRQDPGLGLRLIYFSYDVKMKEKGDIPEGYSVSREKKERFSLILESASTNQTSMYLCASRVGTVNSNQPQHFGDGTRLSIL.

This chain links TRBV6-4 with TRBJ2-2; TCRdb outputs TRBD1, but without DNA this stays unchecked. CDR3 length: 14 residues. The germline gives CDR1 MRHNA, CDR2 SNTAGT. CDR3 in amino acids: CASSEGGGTGELFF.